One and the same sample provided the 18 T cell receptor beta chains below, sequenced in a study of blood T cell repertoires in COVID-19. The repertoire was sequenced with immunoSEQ multiplex PCR; TCRdb's copy has only in-frame clones and lacks some. Found here are 45,000 to 55,000 clones, roughly 86% of them singletons; the top ten hold 12%. The sequencing input was peripheral blood. All receptors come from a man in his sixties or seventies with active COVID-19.

V is TRBV7-2 and J is TRBJ2-1; 9 bases agree with TRBD2. This CDR3 has 16 residues. V lost 1 base and J lost 7; bases outside the gene matches: 8. Germline CDR1 reads SGHTA; CDR2 reads FQGNSA. The CDR3: CASSLVGPSGANEQFF. The CDR3 DNA sequence: TGTGCCAGCAGCTTAGTCGGTCCTAGCGGGGCGAATGAGCAGTTCTTC.

The chain uses TRBV6-5 and TRBJ2-3; 11 positions match TRBD1. This CDR3 is 15 amino acids long. V was pared by 7 bases and J by 4 bases, with 7 bases of the junction left unmatched. Germline assignment: CDR1 MNHEY and CDR2 SVGAGI. The CDR3 DNA reads as TGTGCCAGCACCCCCCCGGGACAGGGGGCAGATACGCAGTATTTT. Its translation: CASTPPGQGADTQYF.

This chain connects TRBV5-1 to TRBJ2-3, with TRBD2 as a possible D gene (7 bases). V lost 4 bases, J lost 0 bases, and 18 bases lay in between. CDR1 and CDR2 (germline): SGHRS, YFSETQ. This CDR3 contains 17 residues. The chain's CDR3 is CASSLRGLSTSTDTQYF. CDR3 nucleotides: TGCGCCAGCAGCCTGCGGGGGCTTTCCACTAGCACAGATACGCAGTATTTT.

This clone was recorded once. As DNA, the CDR3 is TGTGCCAGCAGCCAAGATCCGGGTATACCCGGGGGGTACTCCTACGAGCAGTACTTC. It yields the protein CASSQDPGIPGGYSYEQYF. V and J are TRBV3-1 (or the pseudogene TRBV3-2) and TRBJ2-7; 7 bases line up with TRBD2. CDR1 and CDR2 (germline): LGHDT, YNNKEL (reference sequence). The length of the CDR3 is 19 residues. Unmatched junction bases numbered 14, after V lost 0 bases and J lost 0 bases.

This sequence joins TRBV27 and TRBJ1-2, with TRBD1 identical over 7 bases. Trimming took 5 bases from V and 5 from J; bases not matched to a gene: 5. The CDR3 totals 13 residues. The germline gives CDR1 MNHEY, CDR2 SMNVEV (reference sequence). Here the CDR3 DNA reads TGTGCCAGCAGTACCCGGGACAGTTATGGCTACACCTTC. Its translation: CASSTRDSYGYTF.

This clone was seen only once. The chain recombines TRBV6-6 with TRBJ1-1; no firm D call. Trimming removed 5 bases at V and 4 bases at J, with 14 bases between. Looked up from germline, CDR1 is MNHNY and CDR2 is SVGAGI (reference sequence). This CDR3 is built from 14 residues. CDR3 nucleotides: TGTGCCAGCAGTCCGGCCGGGGAAGGCACTGAAGCTTTCTTT. Encoded protein: CASSPAGEGTEAFF.

This chain uses TRBV19 with TRBJ1-2; D is undetermined. Trimming took 3 bases from V and 3 from J, leaving 14 bases between them. Germline assignment: CDR1 LNHDA and CDR2 SQIVND (reference sequence). This CDR3 region has 15 residues. The CDR3 sequence: CASSIFHLADYGYTF. The CDR3 DNA reads as TGTGCCAGTAGTATTTTCCATTTGGCTGACTATGGCTACACCTTC.

V is TRBV7-3 and J is TRBJ2-7, with D tentatively TRBD1 (7 bases). V was cut by 8 bases and J by 0 bases, with 20 bases left in between. CDR1 SGHTA and CDR2 FQGTGA come from the germline V gene. The CDR3 covers 16 residues. CDR3 bases: TGTGCCAGCGCCCCCGGAGGGGGCAGGAGCTCCTACGAGCAGTACTTC. This sequence encodes CASAPGGGRSSYEQYF.

The V gene is TRBV18, the J gene TRBJ2-3, with TRBD2 identical over 16 bases. This CDR3 is 16 amino acids long. The germline CDR1 and CDR2 sequences are KGHSH and LQKENI. The junction had 1 base not matched to a gene; V was cut back by 3 bases and J by 4 bases. In DNA, the CDR3 is TGTGCCAGCTCACCGGGACTAGCGGGGGGGCCAGATACGCAGTATTTT. Its translation is CASSPGLAGGPDTQYF.

This sequence joins TRBV7-9 and TRBJ1-1; 11 bases are shared with TRBD1. The CDR3 contains 15 residues. Trimming removed 4 bases from V and 3 bases from J; junction bases left unmatched: 4. CDR1 and CDR2 (germline): SEHNR, FQNEAQ (reference sequence). This CDR3 is CASSSRDRGDTEAFF. The CDR3, as DNA: TGTGCCAGCAGCTCGCGGGACAGGGGGGACACTGAAGCTTTCTTT.

The chain employs TRBV19 and TRBJ1-2, with a possible D match to TRBD1 (5 bases). Between the trimmed V and J ends, which lost 0 bases and 7 bases, there was a span of 12 bases. Germline CDR1 is LNHDA and CDR2 is SQIVND (reference sequence). The CDR3 has 14 residues. CDR3 nucleotides: TGTGCCAGTAGTATAGAAGGGACTGTGGGTGGCTACACCTTC. This translates into CASSIEGTVGGYTF. The whole variable domain, remainder taken from reference TRBV19 and TRBJ1-2, is DGGITQSPKYLFRKEGQNVTLSCEQNLNHDAMYWYRQDPGQGLRLIYYSQIVNDFQKGDIAEGYSVSREKKESFPLTVTSAQKNPTAFYLCASSIEGTVGGYTFGSGTRLTVV.

Here the CDR3 DNA reads TGTGCCAGCTCACCGGGTCTGCAGGACAATGAGCAGTTCTTC. Encoded protein: CASSPGLQDNEQFF. This chain connects TRBV18 to TRBJ2-1; no clear D gene. The germline gives CDR1 KGHSH, CDR2 LQKENI. The V end lost 3 bases, the J end lost 5 bases, and 11 bases lay between the germline ends. This CDR3 is built from 14 residues.

The rearrangement joins TRBV19 to TRBJ1-5; D is unclear. This CDR3 is built from 14 residues. CDR1 is LNHDA, CDR2 SQIVND, per germline (reference sequence). V was clipped by 3 bases and J by 3 bases, with 9 bases between them. CDR3 in DNA: TGTGCCAGTAGTATCATAGAAAACAATCAGCCCCAGCATTTT. As protein: CASSIIENNQPQHF.

The chain is built from TRBV5-4 and TRBJ2-2; 15 positions agree with TRBD2. After removal of 10 bases from V and 4 bases from J, the junction contained 8 bases not matched to a gene. Germline assignment: CDR1 SGHNT and CDR2 YYREEE (reference sequence). The CDR3 has 16 amino acids. The CDR3 bases are TGTGCCTCCTGGACTAGCGGGGGGGCGTCCACCGGGGAGCTGTTTTTT. Translating it yields CASWTSGGASTGELFF.

The V call is TRBV5-1, the J call TRBJ2-7; 9 nucleotides align to TRBD1. Trimming removed 0 bases from V and 4 bases from J; junction bases left unmatched: 2. The CDR3 runs 14 residues. Germline V gene data show CDR1 as SGHRS and CDR2 as YFSETQ. The CDR3 sequence: CASSLGGQGYEQYF. Written as DNA, the CDR3 is TGCGCCAGCAGCTTGGGGGGACAGGGTTACGAGCAGTACTTC.

The chain is built from TRBV28 and TRBJ1-2; TRBD1 aligns across 8 bases. Germline CDR1 MDHEN, CDR2 SYDVKM. This CDR3 region has 14 residues. V was clipped by 5 bases and J by 4 bases; unmatched bases: 6. CDR3 bases: TGTGCCAGCAGTCCACCGACAGGGGCCTATGGCTACACCTTC. Amino acids: CASSPPTGAYGYTF.

This sequence joins TRBV9 and TRBJ1-6; 8 nucleotides line up with TRBD1. CDR3 length equals 16 residues. The J segment lost 2 bases and the V segment lost 3 bases, leaving 4 bases of the junction unmatched. Germline V gene sequence: CDR1 SGDLS, CDR2 YYNGEE. The CDR3 loop reads CASSEGTGAYNSPLHF. The CDR3 DNA reads TGTGCCAGCAGCGAGGGGACAGGAGCCTATAATTCACCCCTCCACTTT.

This chain connects TRBV4-1 to TRBJ1-5, with TRBD1 identical over 7 bases. The germline CDR1 and CDR2 sequences are MGHRA and YSYEKL. CDR3 length equals 15 residues. The ends lost 6 bases at V and 6 bases at J; junction bases unmatched: 11. The chain's CDR3 is CASRDSTGKGQPQHF. The CDR3 DNA is TGCGCCAGCAGAGATTCGACAGGGAAGGGTCAGCCCCAGCATTTT.